Listed below are T cell receptor beta chains from one sample, sequenced in a study of T cells in localized non-small cell lung cancer. Repertoires were generated with immunoSEQ multiplex PCR, while TCRdb's copy carries only in-frame clones and drops some. The sample shows about 46,000 clones, about four fifths of them seen only once. This specimen was peripheral blood mononuclear cells, taken before any cancer treatment. The receptors stem from a man aged 40-75 years with stage III lung adenocarcinoma. Each CDR3 is given with its conserved first and last residue.

v_gene: TRBV30; CDR3aa: CAWGPRASNTQYF
v_gene: TRBV7-6; CDR3aa: CASSSYRQGSNSPLHF
v_gene: TRBV11-2; CDR3aa: CASSFMNWGQETQYF
v_gene: TRBV6-1; CDR3aa: CASSAFSGSQETQYF
v_gene: TRBV9; CDR3aa: CASSVAGRGSTGELFF
v_gene: TRBV25-1; CDR3aa: CASSQDSAYNSPLHF
v_gene: TRBV5-1; CDR3aa: CASSSEPASNNEQFF
v_gene: TRBV6-4; CDR3aa: CASSALAGGTDTQYF
v_gene: TRBV5-1; CDR3aa: CASSWIGGAEAFF
v_gene: TRBV30; CDR3aa: CAWSRGTGELFF
v_gene: TRBV19; CDR3aa: CASSKLIAGAEETQYF
v_gene: TRBV2; CDR3aa: CASIRTRGTDTQYF
v_gene: TRBV28; CDR3aa: CASSFGNNEQFF
v_gene: TRBV29-1; CDR3aa: CSVEMTGGSYEQYF
v_gene: TRBV28; CDR3aa: CASSLLHRNEKLFF
v_gene: TRBV5-1; CDR3aa: CASSSGQGASDSPLHF
v_gene: TRBV6-5; CDR3aa: CAGQRDTYTEAFF